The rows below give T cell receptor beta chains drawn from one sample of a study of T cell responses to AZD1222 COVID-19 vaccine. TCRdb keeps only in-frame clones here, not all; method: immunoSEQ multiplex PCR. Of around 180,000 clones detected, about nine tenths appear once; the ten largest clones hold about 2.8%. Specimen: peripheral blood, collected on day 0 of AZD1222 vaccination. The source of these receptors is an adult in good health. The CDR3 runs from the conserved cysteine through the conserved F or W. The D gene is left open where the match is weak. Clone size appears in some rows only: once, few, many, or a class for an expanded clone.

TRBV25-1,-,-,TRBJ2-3,CASSATDEGKWGDTQYF
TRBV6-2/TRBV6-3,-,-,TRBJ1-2,CASSPTGATNYGYTF
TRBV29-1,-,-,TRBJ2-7,CSVVPPDSNSYEQYF
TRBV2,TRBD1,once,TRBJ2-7,CASRPGQGREQYF
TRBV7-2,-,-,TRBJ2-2,CASSLFQGNTGELFF
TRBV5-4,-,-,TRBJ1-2,CASSLEGGEGGYTF
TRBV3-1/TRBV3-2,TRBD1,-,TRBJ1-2,CASSHRDRGRRGYTF
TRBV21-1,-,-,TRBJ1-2,CASSKGGGDRGSYTF
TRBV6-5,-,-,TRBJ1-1,CASSSDGGNTEAFF
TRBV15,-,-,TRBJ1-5,CATSRSSNQPQHF
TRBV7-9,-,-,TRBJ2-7,CASSSPSGRSYEQYF
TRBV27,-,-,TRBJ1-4,CASSPGTWEKLFF
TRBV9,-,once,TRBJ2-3,CASSVTGADTQYF
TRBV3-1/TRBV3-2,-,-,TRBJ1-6,CASSQRQKNSPLHF
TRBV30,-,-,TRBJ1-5,CAWDGGQGYNQPQHF
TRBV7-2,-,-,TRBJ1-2,CASSLGGNRGYTF
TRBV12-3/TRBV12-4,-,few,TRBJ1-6,CASSLYSSPLHF
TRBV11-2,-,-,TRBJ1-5,CASSLGPGGQPQHF
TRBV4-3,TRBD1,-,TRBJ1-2,CASSQEPSGGADGYTF
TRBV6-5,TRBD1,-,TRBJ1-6,CASTQGVGNSPLHF
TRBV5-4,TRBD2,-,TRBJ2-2,CASSLGEGPGELFF
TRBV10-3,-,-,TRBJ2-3,CAISESGAGTTDTQYF
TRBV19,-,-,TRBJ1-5,CASSITGDHQPQHF
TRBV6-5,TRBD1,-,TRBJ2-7,CASRKTGTYEQYF
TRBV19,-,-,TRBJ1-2,CASSFGTLRSNYGYTF
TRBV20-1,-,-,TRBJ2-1,CSASIVTGEQFF
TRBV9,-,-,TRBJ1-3,CASSSPASDRSGNTIYF
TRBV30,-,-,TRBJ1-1,CAWRGPGLREVNTEAFF
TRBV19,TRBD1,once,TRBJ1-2,CASTQGQGTNYGYTF
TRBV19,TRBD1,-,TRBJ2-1,CASSIHRGPGSSYNEQFF
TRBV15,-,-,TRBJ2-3,CATSPPAGLSTDTQYF
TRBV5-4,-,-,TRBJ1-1,CASSLRQGRVEAFF
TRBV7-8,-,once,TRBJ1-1,CASSLTGTEAFF
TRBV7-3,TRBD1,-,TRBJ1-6,CASSLQGQGDSPLHF
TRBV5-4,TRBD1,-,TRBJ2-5,CASSSPGTGEETQYF
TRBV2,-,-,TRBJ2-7,CASSAWQFQYEQYF
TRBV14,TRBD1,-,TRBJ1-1,CASSQVGGQLNTEAFF
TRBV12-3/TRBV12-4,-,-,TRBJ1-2,CASSLRDRGGYTF
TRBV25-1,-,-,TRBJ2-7,CASSDPGIGTGYEQYF
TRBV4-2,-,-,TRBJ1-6,CASSQGSPGSPLHF
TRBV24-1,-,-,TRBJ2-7,CATSDRRGTSYEQYF
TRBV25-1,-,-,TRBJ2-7,CASRGDSPYEQYF
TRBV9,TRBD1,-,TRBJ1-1,CASSTAEQGGTEAFF
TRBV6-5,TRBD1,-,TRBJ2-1,CASSLSGGPAGEQFF
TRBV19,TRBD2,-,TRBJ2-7,CASSIDRAGSPYEQYF